This TCR beta chain was sequenced for a study of technical replicates of blood from a handful of donors. Profiling relied on immunoSEQ multiplex PCR, and the TCRdb table lists in-frame clones only, not all of them. The data show around 65,000 clones, 70% to 90% seen once. V was cut by 1 base and J by 5 bases, with 12 bases left in between. The CDR3 contains 15 residues. Germline CDR1 reads MNHNS; CDR2 reads SASEGT. This clone was seen ten or more times. V usage is TRBV6-1 and J usage is TRBJ2-4; D perhaps matches TRBD1 (5 bases). This receptor was identified in a human donor in good health. Some clones in this sample may be carry-over from other donors' samples. Sequenced: PBMCs. The CDR3 sequence is CASSEVVGDQNIQYF. The CDR3 nucleotides read TGTGCCAGCAGTGAAGTAGTAGGGGATCAAAACATTCAGTACTTC.